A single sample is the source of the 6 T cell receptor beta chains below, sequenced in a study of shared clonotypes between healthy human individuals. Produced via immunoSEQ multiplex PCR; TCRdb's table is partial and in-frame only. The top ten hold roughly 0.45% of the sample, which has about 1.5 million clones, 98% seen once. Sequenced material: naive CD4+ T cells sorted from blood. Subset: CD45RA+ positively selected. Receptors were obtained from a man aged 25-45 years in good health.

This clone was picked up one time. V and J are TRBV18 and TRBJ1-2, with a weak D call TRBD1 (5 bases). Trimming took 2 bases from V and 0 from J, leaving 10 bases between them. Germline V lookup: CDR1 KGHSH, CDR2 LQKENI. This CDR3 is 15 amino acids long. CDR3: CASSPGRGTNYGYTF. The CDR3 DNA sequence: TGTGCCAGCTCACCAGGAAGGGGCACTAACTATGGCTACACCTTC.

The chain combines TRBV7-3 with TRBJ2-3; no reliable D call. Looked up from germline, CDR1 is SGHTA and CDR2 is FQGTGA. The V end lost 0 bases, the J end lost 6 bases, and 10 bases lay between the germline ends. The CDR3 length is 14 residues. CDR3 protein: CASSLTPPPDTQYF. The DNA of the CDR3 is TGTGCCAGCAGCTTAACCCCCCCACCTGATACGCAGTATTTT.

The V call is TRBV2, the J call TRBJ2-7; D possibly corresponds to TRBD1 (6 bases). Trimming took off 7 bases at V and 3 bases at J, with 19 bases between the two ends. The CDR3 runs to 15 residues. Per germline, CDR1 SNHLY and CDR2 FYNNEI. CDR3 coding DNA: TGTGCCAGCACCACTCGGACAGTTGTATACTACGAGCAGTACTTC. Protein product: CASTTRTVVYYEQYF.

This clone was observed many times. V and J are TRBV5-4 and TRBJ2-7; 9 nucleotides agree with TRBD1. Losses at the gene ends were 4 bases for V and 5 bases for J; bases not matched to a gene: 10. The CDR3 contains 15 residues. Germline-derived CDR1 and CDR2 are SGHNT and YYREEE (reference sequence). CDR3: CASSISGTGTHEQYF. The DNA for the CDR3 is TGTGCCAGCAGCATATCCGGGACAGGGACCCACGAGCAGTACTTC.

CDR3 coding DNA: TGTGCCAGCAGACGGACAGGCACCTACGAGCAGTACTTC. Encoded protein: CASRRTGTYEQYF. This rearrangement joins TRBV28 to TRBJ2-7, with TRBD1 matching 7 bases. Germline V gives CDR1 MDHEN, CDR2 SYDVKM. The V segment lost 6 bases and the J segment 2 bases; nucleotides outside the gene matches: 4. This CDR3 has 13 residues.

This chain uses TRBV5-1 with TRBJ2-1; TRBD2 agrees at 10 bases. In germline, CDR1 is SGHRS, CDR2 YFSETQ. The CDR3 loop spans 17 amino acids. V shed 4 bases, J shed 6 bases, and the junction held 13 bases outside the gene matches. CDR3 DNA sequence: TGCGCCAGCAGCGCATGGGGGGAACTAGCGGGATTCAATGAGCAGTTCTTC. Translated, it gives CASSAWGELAGFNEQFF.